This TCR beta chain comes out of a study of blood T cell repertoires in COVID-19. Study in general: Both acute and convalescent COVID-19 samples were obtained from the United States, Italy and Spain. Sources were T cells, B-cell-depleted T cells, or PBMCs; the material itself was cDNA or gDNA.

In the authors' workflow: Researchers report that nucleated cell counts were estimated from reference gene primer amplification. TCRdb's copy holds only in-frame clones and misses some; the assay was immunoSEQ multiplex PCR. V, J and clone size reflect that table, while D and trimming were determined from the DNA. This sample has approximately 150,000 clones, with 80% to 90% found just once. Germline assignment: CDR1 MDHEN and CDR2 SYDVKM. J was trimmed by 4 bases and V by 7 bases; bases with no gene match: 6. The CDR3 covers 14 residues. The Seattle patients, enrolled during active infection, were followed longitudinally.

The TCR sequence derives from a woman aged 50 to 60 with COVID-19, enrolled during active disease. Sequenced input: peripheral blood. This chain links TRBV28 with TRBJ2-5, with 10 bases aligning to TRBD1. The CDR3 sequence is CASNTDRGGETQYF. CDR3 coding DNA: TGTGCCAGCAATACGGACAGGGGGGGAGAGACCCAGTACTTC.